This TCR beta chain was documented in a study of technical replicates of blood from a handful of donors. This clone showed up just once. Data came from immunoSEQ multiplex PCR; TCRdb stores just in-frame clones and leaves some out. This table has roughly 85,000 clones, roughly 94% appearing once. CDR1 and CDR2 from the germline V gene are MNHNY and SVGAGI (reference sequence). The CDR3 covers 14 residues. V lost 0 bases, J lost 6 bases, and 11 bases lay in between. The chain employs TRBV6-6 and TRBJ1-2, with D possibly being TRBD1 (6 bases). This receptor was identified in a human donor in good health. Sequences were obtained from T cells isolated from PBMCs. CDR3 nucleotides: TGTGCCAGCAGTTACTCGACGGGGGGCAATGGCTACACCTTC. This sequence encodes CASSYSTGGNGYTF.